This T cell receptor (beta chain) was obtained from a study of cytomegalovirus exposure and HLA in healthy donors. CDR1 is MDHEN and CDR2 is SYDVKM in the germline V gene. V was cut by 3 bases and J by 0 bases, with 9 bases left in between. The CDR3 sequence is 14 residues long. The repertoire was sequenced with immunoSEQ multiplex PCR; TCRdb's copy has only in-frame clones and lacks some. The sample includes around 250,000 clones, around 89% of them seen just once. The V and J genes are TRBV28 and TRBJ2-7, with TRBD1 as a possible D gene (5 bases). Material for sequencing was PBMCs. This sequence was found in a woman aged 18-30 years in good health and CMV-seronegative. In DNA form, the CDR3 reads TGTGCCAGCAGTTTGATAGGGGTCTCCTACGAGCAGTACTTC. The encoded protein is CASSLIGVSYEQYF.